The source of this TCR beta chain is a study of blood T cell repertoires in COVID-19. At the level of the study: Both acute and convalescent COVID-19 samples were obtained from the United States, Italy and Spain. PBMCs, B-cell-depleted T cells, or T cells provided the cDNA or gDNA that made up the material.

The CDR3 loop spans 11 amino acids. The germline gives CDR1 LNHDA, CDR2 SQIVND (reference sequence). Trimming pared 6 bases from V and 7 bases from J, leaving 10 bases between. Under the authors' procedure: By means of reference gene primer amplification, nucleated cell counts were estimated. The method was immunoSEQ multiplex PCR; TCRdb's version includes in-frame clones alone and lacks a portion of them. The DNA gave D and trimming, while V, J and clone size come from that table. This table has 250,000 to 350,000 clones, around 90% appearing once. The TCR was taken from a man between 18 and 29 years old with active or convalescent COVID-19. What was sequenced was peripheral blood. The gene calls are TRBV19 and TRBJ2-7, with D tentatively TRBD1 (6 bases). CDR3 in DNA: TGTGCCAGTAGCTCAGGGGTAGAGCAGTACTTC. Translation gives CASSSGVEQYF.